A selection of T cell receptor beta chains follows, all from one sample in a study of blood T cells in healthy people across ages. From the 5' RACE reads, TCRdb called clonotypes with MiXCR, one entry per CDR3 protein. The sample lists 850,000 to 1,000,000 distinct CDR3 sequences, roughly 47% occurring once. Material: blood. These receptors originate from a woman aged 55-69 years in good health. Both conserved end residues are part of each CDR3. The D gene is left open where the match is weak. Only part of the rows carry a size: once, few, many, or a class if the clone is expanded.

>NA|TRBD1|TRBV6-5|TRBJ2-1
TGTGCCAGCAGTACTCCGGGACAGGGGTATGGTCAACAGTTCTTC
CASSTPGQGYGQQFF
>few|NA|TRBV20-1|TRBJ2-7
TGCAGTGCTAGATGGGCAGGGTTTATCGGCGAGCAGTACTTC
CSARWAGFIGEQYF
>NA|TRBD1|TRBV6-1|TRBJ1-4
TGTGCCAGCAGTCCCTATTCCAGTCCCGGGACAGGTTTTAATGAAAAACTGTTTTTT
CASSPYSSPGTGFNEKLFF
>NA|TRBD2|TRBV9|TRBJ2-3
TGTGCCAGCAGCCAAACTAGCGGGAGAGTCGAAGATACGCAGTATTTT
CASSQTSGRVEDTQYF
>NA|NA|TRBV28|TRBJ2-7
TGTGCCAGCAGTTTAGCCGACGGCGTCACAAGGGGCGAGCAGTACTTC
CASSLADGVTRGEQYF
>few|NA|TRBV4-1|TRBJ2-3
TGCGCCAGCAGCCAAGATCTAAGATTGTATACGCAGTATTTT
CASSQDLRLYTQYF
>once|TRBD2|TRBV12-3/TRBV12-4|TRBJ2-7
TGTGCCAGCAGCACGGGGGGGTCCGGCGAGCAGTACTTC
CASSTGGSGEQYF
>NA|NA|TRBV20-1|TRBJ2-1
TGCAGTGCTAGAGACCGGTATCGCTACTCCCACAATGAGCAGTTCTTC
CSARDRYRYSHNEQFF
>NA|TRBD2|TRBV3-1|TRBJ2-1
TGTGCCAGCAGCCAAGGATATTTAGCGGGAGGAGTGAATGAGCAGTTCTTC
CASSQGYLAGGVNEQFF
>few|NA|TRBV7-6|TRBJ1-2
TGTGCCAGCAGCTTATCGTCGACAGGCCATGGCTACACCTTC
CASSLSSTGHGYTF
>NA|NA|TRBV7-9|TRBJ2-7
TGTGCCAGCAGCCTCACTGGCCTAGGAACCTACGAGCAGTACTTC
CASSLTGLGTYEQYF
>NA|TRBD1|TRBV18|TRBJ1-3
TGTGCCAGCTCACCAAGAGGACAGGGGTCTGGAAACACCATATATTTT
CASSPRGQGSGNTIYF
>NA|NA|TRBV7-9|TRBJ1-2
TGTGCCAGCCGGGACAACTATGGCTACACCTTC
CASRDNYGYTF
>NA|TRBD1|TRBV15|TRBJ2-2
TGTGCCACCAGCCCGACAGGGATGATCCCCGGGGAGCTGTTTTTT
CATSPTGMIPGELFF
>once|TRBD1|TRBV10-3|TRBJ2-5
TGTGCCATCAGGGACGGGACAGGAGGGACCCAGTACTTC
CAIRDGTGGTQYF
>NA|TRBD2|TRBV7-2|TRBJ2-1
TGTGCCAGCAGCTCGTCGCTAGCGGGAGGGGACAATGAGCAGTTCTTC
CASSSSLAGGDNEQFF
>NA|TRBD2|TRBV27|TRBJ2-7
TGTGCCAGCAGTCCCCCCCCCGGGACTAGCTATGAGCAGTACTTC
CASSPPPGTSYEQYF
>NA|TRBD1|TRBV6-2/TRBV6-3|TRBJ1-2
TGTGCCAGCATAAGTGCCGGGACAGGGGTCTATGGCTACACCTTC
CASISAGTGVYGYTF
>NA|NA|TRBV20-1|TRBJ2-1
TGCAGTGCTAGAGAGGCGGAGGGGGGCTACAATGAGCAGTTCTTC
CSAREAEGGYNEQFF
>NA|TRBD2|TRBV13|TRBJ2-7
TGTGCCAGCAGCTTAGCTAGGACTAGCGGCTACGAGCAGTACTTC
CASSLARTSGYEQYF
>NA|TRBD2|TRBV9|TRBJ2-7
TGTGCCAGCAGCGCCAGACTAGCCGGAGGGGCGTACGAGCAGTACTTC
CASSARLAGGAYEQYF
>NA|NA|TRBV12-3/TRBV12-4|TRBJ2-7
TGTGCCAGCAGTTTAGTGTCCGACTACGAGCAGTACTTC
CASSLVSDYEQYF